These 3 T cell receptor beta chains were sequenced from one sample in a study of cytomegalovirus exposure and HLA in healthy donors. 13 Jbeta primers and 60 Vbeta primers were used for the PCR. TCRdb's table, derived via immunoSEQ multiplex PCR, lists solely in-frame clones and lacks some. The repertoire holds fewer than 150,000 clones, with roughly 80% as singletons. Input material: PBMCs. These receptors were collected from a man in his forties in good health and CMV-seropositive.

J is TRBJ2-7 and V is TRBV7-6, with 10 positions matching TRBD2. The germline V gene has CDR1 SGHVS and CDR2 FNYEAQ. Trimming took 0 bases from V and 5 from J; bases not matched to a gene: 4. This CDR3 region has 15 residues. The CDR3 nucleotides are TGTGCCAGCAGCTTAGCTGTAGCGGGAGGTGACGAGCAGTACTTC. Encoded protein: CASSLAVAGGDEQYF.

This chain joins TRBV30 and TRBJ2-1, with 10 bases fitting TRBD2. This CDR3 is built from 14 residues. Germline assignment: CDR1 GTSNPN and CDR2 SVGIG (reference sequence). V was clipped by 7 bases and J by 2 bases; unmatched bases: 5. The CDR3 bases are TGTGCCTTCCGAGCGGGGGGGCCCTACAATGAGCAGTTCTTC. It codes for CAFRAGGPYNEQFF.

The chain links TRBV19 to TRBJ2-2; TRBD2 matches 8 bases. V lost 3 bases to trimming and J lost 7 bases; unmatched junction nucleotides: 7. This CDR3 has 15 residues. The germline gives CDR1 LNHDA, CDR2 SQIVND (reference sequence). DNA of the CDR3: TGTGCCAGTAGTATCAACGGGAGGGCCGGCGGGGAGCTGTTTTTT. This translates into CASSINGRAGGELFF.